The 9 T cell receptor beta chains below come from one sample, sequenced in a study of blood T cells in healthy people across ages. It was with a sample-barcoded 5' primer and a J-beta primer mix that a second PCR of about 7 to 12 cycles was run. TCRdb processed the 5' RACE reads anew with MiXCR; each CDR3 protein has one entry. The table has roughly 1.6 million distinct CDR3 sequences, almost 35% seen once. The specimen was blood. Receptors originate from a woman in her thirties in good health.

The rearrangement links TRBV5-1 to TRBJ2-5; 10 nucleotides agree with TRBD1. TRBJ2-7 explains the end of the DNA better; the J call may be wrong. The CDR3 runs to 16 residues. Germline V gives CDR1 SGHRS, CDR2 YFSETQ. The CDR3 spells CASSSGTGDTYYEQYF. The CDR3, as DNA: TGCGCCAGCAGCTCGGGGACAGGGGACACTTACTACGAGCAGTACTTC.

This clonotype was seen a few times. The rearrangement uses TRBV4-1 and TRBJ2-4, with unresolved D. The V and J ends lost 0 bases and 0 bases respectively, with 6 bases between them. Germline assignment: CDR1 MGHRA and CDR2 YSYEKL. There are 15 residues in the CDR3. CDR3: CASSQENLAKNIQYF. In nucleotides, the CDR3 is TGCGCCAGCAGCCAAGAGAATCTAGCCAAAAACATTCAGTACTTC.

In regard to this clonotype: It differs at one base from a far larger clone, so likely a read error. The rearrangement links TRBV11-2 to TRBJ2-7; D is undetermined. CDR1 SGHAT and CDR2 FQNNGV come from the germline V gene. The CDR3 is 13 residues long. CDR3 DNA: TGTGGCAGCAGCTCGGGCCGATCCTACGAGCAGTACTTC. Its translation is CGSSSGRSYEQYF.

The J gene is TRBJ1-6, the V gene TRBV12-3 or TRBV12-4; no firm D call. V shed 1 base and J shed 8 bases, with 12 bases lying between them. CDR3 size: 15 residues. Written as DNA, the CDR3 is TGTGCCAGCAGTTTAGGGCTAGGGATCGATTCACCCCTCCACTTT. It is translated as CASSLGLGIDSPLHF.

The genes are TRBV5-1 and TRBJ2-4, with TRBD1 matching over 8 bases. J lost 0 bases, V lost 4 bases, and 6 bases had no gene match. The CDR3 extends over 16 amino acids. In germline, CDR1 is SGHRS, CDR2 YFSETQ. The CDR3 nucleotides read TGCGCCAGCAGCATAGACAGGGGAGTAGCCAAAAACATTCAGTACTTC. Translation gives CASSIDRGVAKNIQYF.

The chain combines TRBV27 with TRBJ2-1, with TRBD2 matching over 9 bases. Germline-derived CDR1 and CDR2 are MNHEY and SMNVEV (reference sequence). V shed 5 bases, J shed 0 bases, and the junction held 5 bases outside the gene matches. CDR3 length equals 16 residues. In nucleotides, the CDR3 is TGTGCCAGCAGTACCGGACTAGCGATCTCCTACAATGAGCAGTTCTTC. Translation: CASSTGLAISYNEQFF.

The chain is built from TRBV7-6 and TRBJ2-1; 15 bases agree with TRBD2. This CDR3 has 19 amino acids. J was trimmed by 2 bases and V by 2 bases; bases with no gene match: 7. Germline V gives CDR1 SGHVS, CDR2 FNYEAQ. This chain's CDR3 is CASSLTAGTSGGPYNEQFF. For the CDR3, the DNA is TGTGCCAGCAGCTTAACGGCGGGGACTAGCGGGGGGCCCTACAATGAGCAGTTCTTC.

The chain links TRBV6-5 to TRBJ2-4; the D is unclear. TRBJ2-5 explains the end of the DNA better; the J call may be wrong. Germline CDR1 MNHEY, CDR2 SVGAGI. This CDR3 spans 15 amino acids. The CDR3 loop is CASSSHLGMGETQYF. CDR3 DNA: TGTGCCAGCAGTTCACACCTAGGGATGGGGGAGACCCAGTACTTC.

As regards this clonotype: A junction boundary mismatches the germline segment, possibly from a read error. The V and J genes are TRBV5-1 and TRBJ1-6, with no clear D. Per the germline V gene, CDR1 is SGHRS and CDR2 is YFSETQ. The CDR3 is made up of 12 amino acids. CDR3 sequence: CASSGENLPLHF. The CDR3 region has the DNA TGCGCCAGCAGCGGGGAGAATTTACCCCTCCACTTT.